The 9 T cell receptor beta chains below all came from one sample that was sequenced in a study of T-cell reconstitution after alpha-beta-depleted transplantation in children. Preparation of the TCRbeta library involved a method that used unique molecular identifiers. MiXCR, run by TCRdb on the PCR reads, gives a single entry per CDR3 protein. The data hold tens of thousands of distinct CDR3 sequences, with around 40% observed a single time. Here the sequenced sample was PBMCs, mostly from graft donor cells, taken 360 days after TCRalphabeta/CD19-depleted stem cell transplant. Source of these receptors: a male patient aged 5 to 17 who had a stem cell transplant for acute lymphoblastic leukemia, so the T cells may come from the graft donor.

The V call is TRBV29-1, the J call TRBJ2-1, with 11 bases lining up with TRBD2. This CDR3 comprises 18 residues. The J segment lost 3 bases and the V segment lost 4 bases, leaving 14 bases of the junction unmatched. Per the germline V gene, CDR1 is SQVTM and CDR2 is ANQGSEA. CDR3: CSVGLAGFNLADYNEQFF. The CDR3, as DNA: TGCAGCGTTGGACTAGCGGGATTTAACTTAGCCGACTACAATGAGCAGTTCTTC.

The chain couples TRBV20-1 to TRBJ2-4; D might be TRBD1 or TRBD2, each matching 5 bases. Deletions cut 6 bases from V and 2 bases from J, with 11 bases between. The CDR3 length is 13 residues. Germline V CDR1 and CDR2: DFQATT, SNEGSKA (reference sequence). The CDR3 region is CSALGDPKNIQYF. In DNA, the CDR3 is TGCAGTGCCCTGGGGGACCCCAAAAACATTCAGTACTTC.

This clonotype occurred a few times. V is TRBV5-1 and J is TRBJ1-2, with D perhaps TRBD1 (5 bases). V was trimmed by 6 bases and J by 0 bases, leaving 15 bases between them. The germline V gene has CDR1 SGHRS and CDR2 YFSETQ. The CDR3 length is 15 residues. The CDR3 DNA reads as TGCGCCAGCACCATTGGACATGTGGCTAACTATGGCTACACCTTC. The encoded protein is CASTIGHVANYGYTF.

The chain employs TRBV29-1 and TRBJ1-2, with 8 bases fitting TRBD1. This CDR3 is 14 amino acids long. CDR1 SQVTM and CDR2 ANQGSEA come from the germline V gene. Trimming removed 3 bases from V and 0 bases from J; junction bases left unmatched: 3. The CDR3 nucleotides read TGCAGCGTTGAGAGGGACAGGACTAACTATGGCTACACCTTC. Protein: CSVERDRTNYGYTF.

The rearrangement uses TRBV7-2 and TRBJ2-3; TRBD1 is a possible D gene (8 bases). This CDR3 has 14 amino acids. The V and J ends lost 5 bases and 4 bases respectively, with 13 bases between them. The germline CDR1 and CDR2 sequences are SGHTA and FQGNSA. In DNA form, the CDR3 reads TGTGCCAGCAGCACAGGGGGGGGCCCAGATACGCAGTATTTT. It specifies CASSTGGGPDTQYF. The entire variable domain, with the rest obtained from reference TRBV7-2 and TRBJ2-3, is as follows: GAGVSQSPSNKVTEKGKDVELRCDPISGHTALYWYRQSLGQGLEFLIYFQGNSAPDKSGLPSDRFSAERTGGSVSTLTIQRTQQEDSAVYLCASSTGGGPDTQYFGPGTRLTVL.

The CDR3 protein is CASSLLATNEKLFF. DNA for the CDR3: TGCGCCAGCAGCTTGCTGGCAACTAATGAAAAACTGTTTTTT. The rearrangement joins TRBV5-1 to TRBJ1-4; D is unclear. Germline CDR1 reads SGHRS; CDR2 reads YFSETQ. Trimming removed 1 base from V and 0 bases from J, with 4 bases in between. The CDR3 has 14 residues.

This clonotype has just a few counts. The genes are TRBV12-3 or TRBV12-4 and TRBJ1-3; D is ambiguous. This CDR3 is 17 amino acids long. V was shortened by 4 bases and J by 0 bases, with 16 bases between the two germline ends. This CDR3 reads CASSSRPAIRSGNTIYF. The CDR3 DNA reads as TGTGCCAGCAGTTCCCGCCCGGCCATTCGCTCTGGAAACACCATATATTTT.

This clonotype was observed a handful of times. The genes are TRBV7-2 and TRBJ2-1; no clear D gene. CDR3 size: 16 residues. Trimming stripped 2 bases from V and 0 bases from J, with 11 bases between. Germline V gives CDR1 SGHTA, CDR2 FQGNSA. The CDR3 loop is CASSLKASPSYNEQFF. The CDR3, as DNA: TGTGCCAGCAGCTTAAAAGCGTCCCCCTCCTACAATGAGCAGTTCTTC.

V gene TRBV12-3 or TRBV12-4 combines with J gene TRBJ2-2; TRBD1 aligns across 7 bases. The CDR3 length is 15 residues. The V gene end was trimmed by 6 bases and the J gene end by 0 bases; junction bases not matched to a gene: 4. The CDR3 coding sequence is TGTGCCAGCAGAAGACAGGGTACGAACACCGGGGAGCTGTTTTTT. It codes for CASRRQGTNTGELFF.